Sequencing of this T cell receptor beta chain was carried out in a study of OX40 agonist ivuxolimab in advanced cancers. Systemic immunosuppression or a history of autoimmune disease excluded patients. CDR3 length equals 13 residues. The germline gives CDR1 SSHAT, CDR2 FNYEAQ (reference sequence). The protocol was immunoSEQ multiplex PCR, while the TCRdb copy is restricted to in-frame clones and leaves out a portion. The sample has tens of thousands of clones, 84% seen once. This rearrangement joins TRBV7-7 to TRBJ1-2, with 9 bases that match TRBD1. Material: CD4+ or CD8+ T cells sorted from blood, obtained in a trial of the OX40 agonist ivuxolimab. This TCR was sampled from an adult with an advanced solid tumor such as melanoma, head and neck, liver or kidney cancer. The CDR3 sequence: CAIGGQGGYGYTF. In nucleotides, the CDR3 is TGTGCTATTGGGGGACAGGGTGGCTATGGCTACACCTTC.